This passage covers 27 T cell receptor beta chains from one sample sequenced in a study of blood T cell repertoires in COVID-19. Using immunoSEQ multiplex PCR, the repertoire was profiled, and TCRdb retains in-frame clones only, with some absent. The sample lists about 160,000 clones, roughly 91% occurring once. The sequencing sample was made of peripheral blood. Receptors originate from a man in his late teens or twenties with acute or convalescent COVID-19.

The chain combines TRBV5-1 with TRBJ2-2; D gene unclear. The CDR3 extends over 14 amino acids. The V end lost 0 bases, the J end lost 6 bases, and 9 bases lay between the germline ends. Germline V lookup: CDR1 SGHRS, CDR2 YFSETQ. DNA for the CDR3: TGCGCCAGCAGCTTGGAAGGAAGCGCCGGGGAGCTGTTTTTT. Its protein product is CASSLEGSAGELFF.

The chain uses TRBV6-5 and TRBJ1-1; a weak D match, TRBD1 (5 bases). There are 14 residues in the CDR3. Germline CDR1 reads MNHEY; CDR2 reads SVGAGI. V dropped 8 bases and J dropped 1 base, with 14 bases sitting between them. CDR3 nucleotide sequence: TGTGCCAGCTCAACCAGCCAGGGGAACACTGAAGCTTTCTTT. As protein: CASSTSQGNTEAFF.

A few counts support this clone. The chain joins TRBV7-9 to TRBJ2-7, with 7 bases lining up with TRBD1. This CDR3 is 17 amino acids long. Germline CDR1 reads SEHNR; CDR2 reads FQNEAQ (reference sequence). With 3 bases clipped from V and 2 bases from J, the junction kept 13 bases outside the gene matches. The CDR3 DNA is TGTGCCAGCAGCTTTTTCGAAGCCCGGGGACAGACCTACGAGCAGTACTTC. Its translation is CASSFFEARGQTYEQYF.

The chain couples TRBV19 to TRBJ1-5, with D hard to call. This CDR3 is built from 15 residues. Germline lookup yields CDR1 LNHDA and CDR2 SQIVND (reference sequence). Trimming stripped 3 bases from V and 0 bases from J, with 9 bases between. In nucleotides, the CDR3 is TGTGCCAGTAGTATCCAGGCTAATAGCAATCAGCCCCAGCATTTT. Its protein is CASSIQANSNQPQHF. The full variable domain, its missing parts supplied by reference TRBV19 and TRBJ1-5, is DGGITQSPKYLFRKEGQNVTLSCEQNLNHDAMYWYRQDPGQGLRLIYYSQIVNDFQKGDIAEGYSVSREKKESFPLTVTSAQKNPTAFYLCASSIQANSNQPQHFGDGTRLSIL.

This sequence joins TRBV5-1 and TRBJ2-1; 11 bases match TRBD2. This CDR3 is 15 amino acids long. Germline V gene sequence: CDR1 SGHRS, CDR2 YFSETQ. The junction had 3 bases not matched to a gene; V was cut back by 3 bases and J by 4 bases. The CDR3 sequence is CASSSGTSGYNEQFF. DNA of the CDR3: TGCGCCAGCAGCTCCGGGACTAGCGGTTACAATGAGCAGTTCTTC.

The gene calls are TRBV12-5 and TRBJ2-1; 8 bases fit TRBD2. Germline assignment: CDR1 LGHNT and CDR2 FRNRAP. Trimming removed 5 bases from V and 5 bases from J; junction bases left unmatched: 8. The CDR3 is made up of 15 amino acids. The CDR3 bases are TGTGCTAGTGGTGGCCGGGGGGGGCGACACAATGAGCAGTTCTTC. Protein sequence: CASGGRGGRHNEQFF.

The V call is TRBV4-1, the J call TRBJ1-4, with TRBD1 identical over 8 bases. This CDR3 comprises 16 residues. With V trimmed by 1 base and J by 3 bases, 4 bases remained unmatched. Germline V gives CDR1 MGHRA, CDR2 YSYEKL. The CDR3 sequence is CASSQGQGRSNEKLFF. The CDR3 DNA is TGCGCCAGCAGCCAAGGACAGGGGAGGTCTAATGAAAAACTGTTTTTT.

The CDR3 DNA reads as TGTGCCAGCAGTCCACAGGGTGGGGAGCAGTACTTC. Translating it yields CASSPQGGEQYF. The genes are TRBV12-3 or TRBV12-4 and TRBJ2-7, with D tentatively TRBD1 (6 bases). Deletions cut 5 bases from V and 7 bases from J, with 12 bases between. The CDR3 covers 12 residues.

This clone appeared a few times. This chain joins TRBV5-1 and TRBJ1-3; D remains ambiguous. CDR3 size: 13 residues. The germline gives CDR1 SGHRS, CDR2 YFSETQ. The V and J ends lost 0 bases and 4 bases respectively, with 5 bases between them. DNA for the CDR3: TGCGCCAGCAGCTTGGGGGAGGGAAACACCATATATTTT. This encodes CASSLGEGNTIYF.

V usage is TRBV5-1 and J usage is TRBJ1-1; 7 positions match TRBD1. The CDR3 length is 14 residues. The germline gives CDR1 SGHRS, CDR2 YFSETQ. Trimming took 0 bases from V and 6 from J; bases not matched to a gene: 5. The CDR3 sequence is CASSLDRGEAEAFF. The CDR3 DNA sequence: TGCGCCAGCAGCTTGGACAGGGGAGAGGCTGAAGCTTTCTTT. The whole variable domain, remainder taken from reference TRBV5-1 and TRBJ1-1, is KAGVTQTPRYLIKTRGQQVTLSCSPISGHRSVSWYQQTPGQGLQFLFEYFSETQRNKGNFPGRFSGRQFSNSRSEMNVSTLELGDSALYLCASSLDRGEAEAFFGQGTRLTVV.

This clone was seen a few times. This chain joins TRBV5-1 and TRBJ2-3; maybe TRBD1 (6 bases). Germline CDR1 SGHRS, CDR2 YFSETQ. The CDR3 loop spans 14 amino acids. Trimming took 0 bases from V and 2 from J, leaving 7 bases between them. The CDR3 is CASSLGQVTDTQYF. The CDR3 bases are TGCGCCAGCAGCTTGGGACAGGTCACAGATACGCAGTATTTT.

The rearrangement links TRBV3-1 (or the pseudogene TRBV3-2) to TRBJ1-3, with 7 bases aligning to TRBD1. The CDR3 has 15 residues. J lost 4 bases, V lost 4 bases, and 7 bases had no gene match. In germline, CDR1 is LGHDT, CDR2 YNNKEL (reference sequence). The CDR3 DNA is TGTGCCAGCAGCCCGGACAGGAACATCGGAAACACCATATATTTT. This gives the protein CASSPDRNIGNTIYF.

This clone was recorded once. The rearrangement joins TRBV19 to TRBJ2-3; D call uncertain. V was cut by 2 bases and J by 2 bases, with 14 bases left in between. The CDR3 is 16 residues long. Germline CDR1 and CDR2: LNHDA and SQIVND (reference sequence). The CDR3: CASSISGGVNTDTQYF. The CDR3, as DNA: TGTGCCAGTAGTATAAGTGGCGGCGTCAACACAGATACGCAGTATTTT.

V is TRBV29-1 and J is TRBJ2-7, with 8 bases that match TRBD1. CDR3 length equals 13 residues. Losses at the gene ends were 6 bases for V and 0 bases for J; bases not matched to a gene: 4. Germline CDR1 is SQVTM and CDR2 is ANQGSEA. For the CDR3, the DNA is TGCAGCGTGATGGACAGGGACTCCTACGAGCAGTACTTC. Translation: CSVMDRDSYEQYF.

The count of this clone is one. The chain joins TRBV29-1 to TRBJ1-1; TRBD1 might be the D (5 bases). Germline CDR1 reads SQVTM; CDR2 reads ANQGSEA. Trimming removed 7 bases from V and 3 bases from J, with 15 bases in between. CDR3 length: 13 residues. CDR3 bases: TGCAGCGCCAGGGCTTTTGGGGACACTGAAGCTTTCTTT. Amino acid sequence: CSARAFGDTEAFF.

The chain carries TRBV7-2 and TRBJ2-5; possible D gene TRBD2, 7 bases. The CDR3 is 14 residues long. CDR1 and CDR2 from the germline V gene are SGHTA and FQGNSA. V dropped 4 bases and J dropped 9 bases, with 18 bases sitting between them. This CDR3 reads CASSSSTGREAQYF. CDR3 sequence (DNA): TGTGCCAGCAGCTCCTCCACAGGGAGGGAGGCCCAGTACTTC. The variable domain in full, with the rest retrieved from reference TRBV7-2 and TRBJ2-5, is GAGVSQSPSNKVTEKGKDVELRCDPISGHTALYWYRQSLGQGLEFLIYFQGNSAPDKSGLPSDRFSAERTGGSVSTLTIQRTQQEDSAVYLCASSSSTGREAQYFGPGTRLLVL.

V is TRBV5-4 and J is TRBJ2-3; D may be TRBD2 (6 bases). Per the germline V gene, CDR1 is SGHNT and CDR2 is YYREEE (reference sequence). Trimming removed 7 bases at V and 2 bases at J, with 11 bases between. The CDR3 is 13 amino acids. CDR3 nucleotide sequence: TGTGCCAGCCGCGGGACGTTCACAGATACGCAGTATTTT. Amino acid sequence: CASRGTFTDTQYF.

The CDR3: CASSLEGTALLYGYTF. CDR3 nucleotide sequence: TGTGCCAGCAGCTTGGAGGGGACAGCCTTACTCTATGGCTACACCTTC. V usage is TRBV5-6 and J usage is TRBJ1-2; 7 bases line up with TRBD1. The CDR3 extends over 16 amino acids. V lost 0 bases, J lost 4 bases, and 9 bases stayed unmatched. The germline V gene has CDR1 SGHDT and CDR2 YYEEEE.

The chain employs TRBV6-5 and TRBJ2-1, with D possibly TRBD2 on 6 matching bases. The V gene lost 7 bases and the J gene lost 7 bases, with 14 bases spanning the gap. The germline V gene encodes CDR1 MNHEY and CDR2 SVGAGI. The CDR3 is 13 amino acids. The CDR3 loop is CASKTPGANEQFF. CDR3 in DNA: TGTGCCAGCAAAACCCCGGGAGCGAATGAGCAGTTCTTC.

The chain recombines TRBV6-5 with TRBJ2-7; tentatively, D is TRBD2 (6 bases). Trimming cost V 5 bases and J 2 bases, with 7 bases left between them. The germline V gene has CDR1 MNHEY and CDR2 SVGAGI. The CDR3 has 12 residues. The CDR3 here is CASSRGAYEQYF. The CDR3 DNA follows: TGTGCCAGCAGTCGCGGGGCCTACGAGCAGTACTTC.

The chain recombines TRBV6-2 or TRBV6-3 with TRBJ1-1, with 8 bases that match TRBD1. Germline V CDR1 and CDR2: MNHEY, SVGEGT. The CDR3 covers 17 residues. The junction had 8 bases not matched to a gene; V was cut back by 0 bases and J by 2 bases. The CDR3 bases are TGTGCCAGCAGTTACTCAGGACAGGGTTTTGGTAACACTGAAGCTTTCTTT. Its translation is CASSYSGQGFGNTEAFF.

The genes are TRBV3-1 (or the pseudogene TRBV3-2) and TRBJ1-5; TRBD1 might be the D (5 bases). Germline V CDR1 and CDR2: LGHDT, YNNKEL (reference sequence). The CDR3 contains 13 residues. Trimming stripped 4 bases from V and 7 bases from J, with 11 bases between. CDR3 sequence (DNA): TGTGCCAGCAGCCTAGGGGTCGGCCAGCCCCAGCATTTT. It encodes CASSLGVGQPQHF.

This chain uses TRBV5-1 with TRBJ2-1; 10 bases align to TRBD2. The V segment lost 4 bases and the J segment 0 bases; nucleotides outside the gene matches: 4. Germline CDR1 SGHRS, CDR2 YFSETQ. There are 16 residues in the CDR3. CDR3 DNA: TGCGCCAGCAGCCCCCTAGCGGGGGTCTCCTACAATGAGCAGTTCTTC. Translated, it gives CASSPLAGVSYNEQFF.

CDR3 sequence reads: CASSVGDRGFYGYTF. The CDR3 DNA reads TGTGCCAGCAGCGTAGGGGACAGGGGGTTCTATGGCTACACCTTC. This chain uses TRBV9 with TRBJ1-2, with 11 bases identical to TRBD1. The CDR3 covers 15 residues. The germline CDR1 and CDR2 sequences are SGDLS and YYNGEE. With 0 bases clipped from V and 4 bases from J, the junction kept 2 bases outside the gene matches.

The chain carries TRBV27 and TRBJ2-2; 8 nucleotides line up with TRBD1. CDR1 is MNHEY and CDR2 is SMNVEV in the germline V gene (reference sequence). CDR3 length equals 14 residues. With V trimmed by 6 bases and J by 4 bases, 4 bases remained unmatched. CDR3: CASSGQGPTGELFF. CDR3 in DNA: TGTGCCAGCAGCGGACAGGGTCCCACCGGGGAGCTGTTTTTT.

V usage is TRBV5-5 and J usage is TRBJ1-1; D possibly corresponds to TRBD1 (6 bases). CDR3 size: 15 residues. The V end was cut by 4 bases, the J end by 1 base, with 14 bases between. The V gene's germline CDR1 is SGHKS and CDR2 YYEKEE (reference sequence). The CDR3 reads CASSKQGPGNTEAFF. CDR3 nucleotide sequence: TGTGCCAGCAGCAAACAGGGCCCGGGGAACACTGAAGCTTTCTTT.

The V gene is TRBV19, the J gene TRBJ1-2; maybe TRBD1 (6 bases). The length of the CDR3 is 16 residues. V was trimmed by 7 bases and J by 8 bases, leaving 26 bases between them. Germline V gene data show CDR1 as LNHDA and CDR2 as SQIVND (reference sequence). The chain's CDR3 is CASMEAGAPSDKGYTF. CDR3 in DNA: TGTGCCAGTATGGAGGCAGGGGCTCCTTCGGATAAGGGCTACACCTTC.